Each of the 9 T cell receptor beta chains below was sequenced from the same sample in a study of CD8 T cells in Susac syndrome (dated by TCRdb to the late 2010s). Library preparation used the immunoSEQ multiplex PCR assay. RNA was extracted using the RNeasy kit, and roughly 0.5 to 1 ug of the RNA was reverse transcribed with random hexamers. TCRdb reanalyzed the raw reads on its own, using fastp at Q25 for trimming and MiXCR for clone calling, and kept in-frame beta chains. Duplicate CDR3 protein sequences are folded into a single record with the most common DNA and genes. The sample table records some 150,000 distinct CDR3 sequences; about 95% of these occur just once. Of the sample, about 0.15% is held by the ten largest clones. Material: CD8+ T cells from PBMCs. The receptors come from a human donor with multiple sclerosis.

Remarks on this clonotype: A read error may produce the germline difference seen at one junction end. The J gene is TRBJ1-5, the V gene TRBV13; TRBD1 might be the D (6 bases). From germline, CDR1 is PRHDT and CDR2 FYEKMQ (reference sequence). The CDR3 totals 13 residues. DNA for the CDR3: TGTGCCAGCAGCCTAGGACAGAAACAGCCCCAGCATTTT. This codes for CASSLGQKQPQHF.

The V call is TRBV5-6, the J call TRBJ2-2; D ambiguous. V lost 0 bases and J 2 bases, leaving 5 bases between the germline ends. The CDR3 sequence is 14 residues long. CDR1 is SGHDT, CDR2 YYEEEE, per germline. CDR3 residues: CASSLDGNTGELFF. CDR3 DNA: TGTGCCAGCAGCTTGGACGGAAACACCGGGGAGCTGTTTTTT.

The chain has TRBV19 and TRBJ2-7; possible D gene TRBD2, 5 bases. Germline CDR1 is LNHDA and CDR2 is SQIVND (reference sequence). This CDR3 contains 14 residues. The V and J ends lost 6 bases and 3 bases respectively, with 15 bases between them. CDR3 coding DNA: TGTGCCAGTAGCCCCGGAACGAGGGACTACGAGCAGTACTTC. Translating it yields CASSPGTRDYEQYF.

The gene calls are TRBV2 and TRBJ1-1; 7 nucleotides agree with TRBD1. The trim removed 7 bases at V and 0 bases at J, leaving 8 bases unmatched. This CDR3 spans 15 amino acids. Germline CDR1 is SNHLY and CDR2 is FYNNEI. In DNA, the CDR3 is TGTGCCAGCAAGATTGGCAGGGGGGTGAACACTGAAGCTTTCTTT. Its protein product is CASKIGRGVNTEAFF.

J is TRBJ2-5 and V is TRBV20-1; D remains ambiguous. V lost 6 bases and J lost 0, with 14 bases in between. CDR3 size: 14 residues. The germline V gene has CDR1 DFQATT and CDR2 SNEGSKA (reference sequence). CDR3 protein: CSAPWGGDQETQYF. In DNA form, the CDR3 reads TGCAGTGCACCCTGGGGTGGTGACCAAGAGACCCAGTACTTC.

CDR3 loop: CSVDEQGLNTEAFF. DNA for the CDR3: TGCAGCGTCGATGAGCAGGGTTTGAACACTGAAGCTTTCTTT. This chain links TRBV29-1 with TRBJ1-1, with D tentatively TRBD1 (5 bases). This CDR3 region has 14 residues. Germline V lookup: CDR1 SQVTM, CDR2 ANQGSEA. The V gene lost 6 bases and the J gene lost 0 bases, with 14 bases spanning the gap.

The chain joins TRBV29-1 to TRBJ2-5; a possible D gene is TRBD2 (5 bases). Trimming pared 2 bases from V and 4 bases from J, leaving 14 bases between. The CDR3 loop spans 14 amino acids. Germline V gene sequence: CDR1 SQVTM, CDR2 ANQGSEA. The DNA of the CDR3 is TGCAGCGTTGAATTGAGGGCTAGTCGAGAGACCCAGTACTTC. It translates to CSVELRASRETQYF.

V is TRBV9 and J is TRBJ2-3; 7 nucleotides align to TRBD2. Trimming cost V 0 bases and J 0 bases; bases outside gene matches: 7. Germline V gives CDR1 SGDLS, CDR2 YYNGEE. The CDR3 contains 17 residues. CDR3 DNA: TGTGCCAGCAGCGTAGAGGAGCTAGCGGCTAGCACAGATACGCAGTATTTT. This sequence encodes CASSVEELAASTDTQYF.

The V gene is TRBV19, the J gene TRBJ2-1; the D is unclear. Germline CDR1 and CDR2: LNHDA and SQIVND (reference sequence). The CDR3 sequence is 11 residues long. The germline V and J ends were trimmed by 7 bases and 9 bases, with 10 bases remaining between them. The CDR3 bases are TGTGCCAGTAAGTTAGGTCTTGAGCAGTTCTTC. Translating gives CASKLGLEQFF. The whole variable domain, remainder taken from reference TRBV19 and TRBJ2-1, is DGGITQSPKYLFRKEGQNVTLSCEQNLNHDAMYWYRQDPGQGLRLIYYSQIVNDFQKGDIAEGYSVSREKKESFPLTVTSAQKNPTAFYLCASKLGLEQFFGPGTRLTVL.